The present T cell receptor beta chain was sequenced within a study of T cell responses to AZD1222 COVID-19 vaccine. Sequencing was performed with immunoSEQ multiplex PCR; in TCRdb, only in-frame clones are kept and a portion is missing. Among about 70,000 clones listed, 70% to 90% were seen once. Trimming removed 2 bases from V and 5 bases from J, with 19 bases in between. The CDR3 runs 17 residues. CDR1 and CDR2 (germline): WSHSY, SAAADI. The sample holds a few counts of this clone. This clonotype was obtained from an adult who received the AZD1222 COVID-19 vaccine. This sequence joins TRBV10-2 and TRBJ2-1; the D gene could be TRBD1 or TRBD2 (6 bases each). The sample was peripheral blood, taken 28 days after the second AZD1222 dose. The CDR3 sequence: CASSERGLGIHNNEQFF. As DNA, the CDR3 is TGCGCCAGCAGTGAGCGGGGGCTGGGGATACACAACAATGAGCAGTTCTTC.